This T cell receptor (beta chain) appears in the sequencing data of a study of radiotherapy plus CTLA-4 blockade in lung cancer. Turning to the study itself: Objective responses emerged in about 20% of patients, and roughly 30% attained disease control. Broader study findings: Expansion in blood of tumor-derived TCR clones was seen after radiotherapy plus ipilimumab. The authors reported that early blood T cell clone dynamics, with interferon-beta, best predicted response.

The germline V gene has CDR1 MNHEY and CDR2 SMNVEV (reference sequence). The V gene lost 2 bases and the J gene lost 0 bases, with 7 bases spanning the gap. The CDR3 totals 14 residues. To note about this clone: What it binds is not known.

TCRdb's table, derived via immunoSEQ multiplex PCR, lists solely in-frame clones and lacks some. Among about 88,000 clones listed, around 72% were seen once. Ipilimumab CTLA-4 blockade and focal radiation were given to patients with chemo-refractory metastatic non-small-cell lung cancer. V is TRBV27 and J is TRBJ1-1, with a weak D call TRBD1 (6 bases). The source was peripheral blood, collected from a patient treated with radiotherapy plus ipilimumab. This receptor was identified in a human donor with non-small cell lung cancer that progressed on radiotherapy plus ipilimumab. CDR3 protein: CASSLTGMNTEAFF. CDR3 DNA: TGTGCCAGCAGTTTAACAGGGATGAACACTGAAGCTTTCTTT.